The 26 T cell receptor beta chains presented below share a single source sample, sequenced in a study of T-cell reconstitution after alpha-beta-depleted transplantation in children. Unique molecular identifiers were used in preparing the TCRbeta library. TCRdb passed the PCR reads through MiXCR, listing each CDR3 protein once. Of roughly 500,000 distinct CDR3 sequences in the sample, about an eighth were seen once. The sample was PBMCs from the stem cell graft donor, taken from the stem cell graft. The receptors here all came from a human donor who donated a stem cell graft to a child with combined immunodeficiency.

This clonotype was recorded a few times. This chain uses TRBV7-9 with TRBJ2-1; unclear D gene. The CDR3 is 16 residues long. V lost 2 bases, J lost 4 bases, and 15 bases lay in between. CDR1 is SEHNR, CDR2 FQNEAQ, per germline (reference sequence). In nucleotides, the CDR3 is TGTGCCAGCAGCTTATCAGGTCGAGGTCTATACAATGAGCAGTTCTTC. Encoded protein: CASSLSGRGLYNEQFF.

In its sample, this clonotype was seen a few times. J is TRBJ2-7 and V is TRBV20-1; no clear D. The CDR3 consists of 16 residues. Germline lookup yields CDR1 DFQATT and CDR2 SNEGSKA (reference sequence). V lost 0 bases to trimming and J lost 0 bases, with 15 bases between them. CDR3: CSARDLVTATSYEQYF. In nucleotides, the CDR3 is TGCAGTGCTAGAGATCTTGTGACGGCGACCTCCTACGAGCAGTACTTC.

This clonotype appeared a few times. The chain employs TRBV6-1 and TRBJ2-7; the match to TRBD2 covers 11 bases. The CDR3 length is 13 residues. The trim removed 10 bases at V and 2 bases at J, leaving 4 bases unmatched. Germline CDR1 MNHNS, CDR2 SASEGT. CDR3 nucleotide sequence: TGTGCCACCGCGGGACTAGCGGCCTACGAGCAGTACTTC. Protein product: CATAGLAAYEQYF.

This chain joins TRBV28 and TRBJ1-6; possibly TRBD1 for D (6 bases). This CDR3 has 14 amino acids. Germline CDR1 is MDHEN and CDR2 is SYDVKM. Trimming took 1 base from V and 8 from J, leaving 9 bases between them. The CDR3 loop reads CASSLSGGHSPLHF. In DNA form, the CDR3 reads TGTGCCAGCAGTTTATCCGGGGGGCATTCACCCCTCCACTTT.

J is TRBJ2-5 and V is TRBV7-2, with 10 bases identical to TRBD2. V shed 5 bases, J shed 0 bases, and the junction held 3 bases outside the gene matches. Germline V CDR1 and CDR2: SGHTA, FQGNSA. The CDR3 runs 15 residues. CDR3 bases: TGTGCCAGCAGCCTCCTAGCGGGAGACCAAGAGACCCAGTACTTC. Amino acids: CASSLLAGDQETQYF.

The rearrangement uses TRBV12-3 or TRBV12-4 and TRBJ2-5; D is undetermined. This CDR3 comprises 13 residues. V shed 7 bases and J shed 2 bases, with 11 bases lying between them. CDR3 loop: CASTLGQQETQYF. CDR3 coding DNA: TGTGCCAGCACCTTGGGTCAGCAAGAGACCCAGTACTTC.

This clonotype was counted at least ten times. The chain carries TRBV6-1 and TRBJ2-7; perhaps TRBD1 as D (6 bases). This CDR3 is 14 amino acids long. Germline CDR1 and CDR2: MNHNS and SASEGT. Between the trimmed V and J ends, which lost 6 bases and 2 bases, there was a span of 14 bases. For the CDR3, the DNA is TGTGCCAGCAGCCCTGGACAGATGACCTACGAGCAGTACTTC. Translating it yields CASSPGQMTYEQYF.

This clonotype has a handful of counts. The gene calls are TRBV6-2 or TRBV6-3 and TRBJ2-6; D may correspond to TRBD1 or TRBD2 (6 bases each). The CDR3 is made up of 18 amino acids. Germline lookup yields CDR1 MNHEY and CDR2 SVGEGT. V was clipped by 6 bases and J by 2 bases, with 20 bases between them. The CDR3 spells CASSPQGTGAPGANVLTF. The CDR3 region has the DNA TGTGCCAGCAGCCCTCAAGGTACGGGGGCTCCTGGGGCCAACGTCCTGACTTTC.

A few counts support this clonotype. This chain links TRBV12-3 or TRBV12-4 with TRBJ2-7; D might be TRBD1 or TRBD2, each matching 6 bases. V was clipped by 5 bases and J by 2 bases, with 19 bases between them. The CDR3 totals 16 residues. The CDR3 sequence: CASSIGPAGEAYEQYF. The CDR3 region has the DNA TGTGCCAGCAGTATCGGTCCCGCAGGGGAGGCCTACGAGCAGTACTTC.

The chain has TRBV7-3 and TRBJ2-5, with 11 bases matching TRBD1. Germline-derived CDR1 and CDR2 are SGHTA and FQGTGA. The CDR3 runs 16 residues. Losses at the gene ends were 5 bases for V and 2 bases for J; bases not matched to a gene: 7. The CDR3 nucleotides are TGTGCCAGCAGCCCTGGACAGGGGGCCCATCAAGAGACCCAGTACTTC. Amino acid sequence: CASSPGQGAHQETQYF.

CDR3 region: CASSPRPDARGYTF. In DNA form, the CDR3 reads TGTGCCAGCAGCCCTAGACCCGACGCGAGAGGCTACACCTTC. This chain uses TRBV9 with TRBJ1-2; D is unresolved. Germline V lookup: CDR1 SGDLS, CDR2 YYNGEE. This CDR3 region has 14 residues. Trimming pared 4 bases from V and 8 bases from J, leaving 18 bases between.

Many counts were recorded for this clonotype. The CDR3 nucleotides read TGTGCCAGCAGCTCACTCCTAGCGGGGGGCAAGGGGACCCAGTACTTC. Its translation: CASSSLLAGGKGTQYF. This sequence joins TRBV7-2 and TRBJ2-5; 11 bases are a match to TRBD2. Losses at the gene ends were 4 bases for V and 7 bases for J; bases not matched to a gene: 11. Germline CDR1 is SGHTA and CDR2 is FQGNSA. The CDR3 is 16 residues long.

This clonotype was seen more than once but under ten times. This chain uses TRBV9 with TRBJ1-3; 7 bases align to TRBD1. The CDR3 extends over 18 amino acids. Trimming cost V 3 bases and J 1 base; bases outside gene matches: 13. Looked up from germline, CDR1 is SGDLS and CDR2 is YYNGEE. The CDR3, as DNA: TGTGCCAGCAGCGGAACTCTCGGCCCACAGGGGTCTGGAAACACCATATATTTT. It yields the protein CASSGTLGPQGSGNTIYF.

At least ten counts were recorded for this clonotype. The chain carries TRBV5-6 and TRBJ2-4; D is ambiguous. Deletions cut 1 base from V and 0 bases from J, with 5 bases between. The CDR3 has 14 residues. Germline CDR1 reads SGHDT; CDR2 reads YYEEEE. This CDR3 is CASSLQVAKNIQYF. For the CDR3, the DNA is TGTGCCAGCAGCTTGCAGGTAGCCAAAAACATTCAGTACTTC.

The chain recombines TRBV20-1 with TRBJ1-5, with D hard to call. This CDR3 is 17 amino acids long. CDR1 is DFQATT, CDR2 SNEGSKA, per germline (reference sequence). V lost 0 bases, J lost 4 bases, and 19 bases lay in between. This chain's CDR3 is CSARDRESSLRNQPQHF. The DNA of the CDR3 is TGCAGTGCTAGAGATCGCGAATCCTCTCTAAGGAATCAGCCCCAGCATTTT.

The J gene is TRBJ2-1, the V gene TRBV5-4, with D uncertain. CDR3 length equals 13 residues. Trimming stripped 3 bases from V and 4 bases from J, with 8 bases between. The germline V gene encodes CDR1 SGHNT and CDR2 YYREEE (reference sequence). The CDR3 loop reads CASSSTEYNEQFF. The CDR3 nucleotides are TGTGCCAGCAGCTCGACCGAATACAATGAGCAGTTCTTC.

This clonotype was seen a handful of times. The CDR3 DNA is TGTGCCAGCAGGTATCCAAATCAGCCCCAGCATTTT. This codes for CASRYPNQPQHF. The chain couples TRBV28 to TRBJ1-5, with no clear D. Germline CDR1 is MDHEN and CDR2 is SYDVKM. The CDR3 spans 12 residues. The V end lost 6 bases, the J end lost 4 bases, and 7 bases lay between the germline ends. Combining the CDR3 with reference TRBV28 and TRBJ1-5 gives the whole variable domain DVKVTQSSRYLVKRTGEKVFLECVQDMDHENMFWYRQDPGLGLRLIYFSYDVKMKEKGDIPEGYSVSREKKERFSLILESASTNQTSMYLCASRYPNQPQHFGDGTRLSIL.

This clonotype was counted only a few times. CDR3 protein: CASSVSSRPHTDTQYF. CDR3 sequence (DNA): TGTGCCAGCAGCGTTTCTAGCCGACCCCACACAGATACGCAGTATTTT. This chain joins TRBV9 and TRBJ2-3, with a possible D match to TRBD2 (5 bases). CDR1 and CDR2 from the germline V gene are SGDLS and YYNGEE. V lost 2 bases and J 2 bases, leaving 15 bases between the germline ends. The CDR3 consists of 16 residues.

As to this clonotype: A read error may explain this, as a much larger clone is one base away. This chain links TRBV20-1 with TRBJ2-3; 10 bases match TRBD2. This CDR3 is 16 amino acids long. Germline V gives CDR1 DFQATT, CDR2 SNEGSKA (reference sequence). For the CDR3, the DNA is TGCAGTTCTAGAGATATCCTAGCGGGAGGCACAGATACGCAGTATTTT. Translating gives CSSRDILAGGTDTQYF.

This clonotype has a count of ten or more. The chain is built from TRBV12-3 or TRBV12-4 and TRBJ2-5, with 7 bases identical to TRBD1. V was clipped by 6 bases and J by 5 bases; unmatched bases: 6. This CDR3 has 13 amino acids. CDR3 protein: CASSRDSGETQYF. Here the CDR3 DNA reads TGTGCCAGCAGCCGGGACAGTGGGGAGACCCAGTACTTC.

The chain uses TRBV6-5 and TRBJ1-3; D not certain. CDR3 length: 16 amino acids. Germline CDR1 reads MNHEY; CDR2 reads SVGAGI. The ends were cut back, 2 bases at V and 0 bases at J, with 11 bases in the middle. The DNA for the CDR3 is TGTGCCAGCAGTTACCCCGACGGCATCTCTGGAAACACCATATATTTT. Translating gives CASSYPDGISGNTIYF.

V gene TRBV7-3 combines with J gene TRBJ2-1, with D possibly matching TRBD2 (5 bases). This CDR3 spans 13 amino acids. V dropped 5 bases and J dropped 5 bases, with 10 bases sitting between them. Germline-derived CDR1 and CDR2 are SGHTA and FQGTGA. Here the CDR3 reads CASSPTIHNEQFF. As DNA, the CDR3 is TGTGCCAGCAGCCCGACTATTCACAATGAGCAGTTCTTC.

The rearrangement links TRBV19 to TRBJ2-5, with TRBD2 as a possible D gene (5 bases). Trimming removed 1 base from V and 4 bases from J, with 10 bases in between. The CDR3 loop spans 14 amino acids. Germline values: CDR1 LNHDA, CDR2 SQIVND (reference sequence). The CDR3 sequence is CASSIAAGVETQYF. DNA for the CDR3: TGTGCCAGTAGTATAGCGGCCGGGGTAGAGACCCAGTACTTC. The whole variable domain, filled in from reference TRBV19 and TRBJ2-5, reads DGGITQSPKYLFRKEGQNVTLSCEQNLNHDAMYWYRQDPGQGLRLIYYSQIVNDFQKGDIAEGYSVSREKKESFPLTVTSAQKNPTAFYLCASSIAAGVETQYFGPGTRLLVL.

This clonotype was seen a handful of times. The rearrangement joins TRBV24-1 to TRBJ2-3; D unresolved. The germline V gene encodes CDR1 KGHDR and CDR2 SFDVKD. Between the trimmed V and J ends, which lost 5 bases and 5 bases, there was a span of 13 bases. This CDR3 is 14 amino acids long. CDR3 loop: CATSVGYSEDTQYF. In DNA form, the CDR3 reads TGTGCCACCAGTGTAGGGTATTCAGAAGATACGCAGTATTTT.

V gene TRBV2 combines with J gene TRBJ2-3; 14 bases map to TRBD2. Losses at the gene ends were 2 bases for V and 0 bases for J; bases not matched to a gene: 19. The CDR3 runs to 23 residues. Germline V gene sequence: CDR1 SNHLY, CDR2 FYNNEI. The chain's CDR3 is CASSELRGSFGTSGGTSTDTQYF. The CDR3 DNA reads TGTGCCAGCAGTGAACTTCGTGGCAGTTTCGGGACTAGCGGGGGAACTAGCACAGATACGCAGTATTTT. The full variable domain, completed using reference TRBV2 and TRBJ2-3, is EPEVTQTPSHQVTQMGQEVILRCVPISNHLYFYWYRQILGQKVEFLVSFYNNEISEKSEIFDDQFSVERPDGSNFTLKIRSTKLEDSAMYFCASSELRGSFGTSGGTSTDTQYFGPGTRLTVL.

The genes are TRBV7-2 and TRBJ2-7, with TRBD2 identical over 13 bases. CDR1 is SGHTA and CDR2 is FQGNSA in the germline V gene. The V and J ends lost 5 bases and 4 bases, in that order; junction bases with no gene match: 2. The CDR3 is 14 residues long. The CDR3 DNA reads TGTGCCAGCAGCAAGGGACTAGCGGGGTACGAGCAGTACTTC. Amino acid sequence: CASSKGLAGYEQYF.